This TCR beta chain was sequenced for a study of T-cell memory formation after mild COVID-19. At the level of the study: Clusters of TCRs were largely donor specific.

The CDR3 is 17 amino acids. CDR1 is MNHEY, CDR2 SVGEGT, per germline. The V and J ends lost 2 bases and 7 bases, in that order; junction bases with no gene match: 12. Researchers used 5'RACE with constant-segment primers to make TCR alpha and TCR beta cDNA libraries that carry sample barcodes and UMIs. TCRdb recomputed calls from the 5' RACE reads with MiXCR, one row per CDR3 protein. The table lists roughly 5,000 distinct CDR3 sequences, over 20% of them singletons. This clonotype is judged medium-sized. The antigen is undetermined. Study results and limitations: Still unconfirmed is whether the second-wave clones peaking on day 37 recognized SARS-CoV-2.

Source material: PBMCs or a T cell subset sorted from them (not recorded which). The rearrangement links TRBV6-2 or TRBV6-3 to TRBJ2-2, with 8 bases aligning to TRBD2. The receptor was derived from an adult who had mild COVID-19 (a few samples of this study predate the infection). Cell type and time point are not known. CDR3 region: CASSYSFGTSIVGELFF. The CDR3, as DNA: TGTGCCAGCAGTTACAGTTTCGGGACTAGTATCGTCGGGGAGCTGTTTTTT.